The 32 T cell receptor beta chains listed next were all sequenced from one sample in a study of blood T cell repertoires in COVID-19. Assay used: immunoSEQ multiplex PCR; TCRdb lists only in-frame clones, some missing. The repertoire has about 61,000 clones, 65% to 80% of them found once; the top ten carry 5.5%. Sample: peripheral blood. These receptors all stem from a woman aged 70-85 years with acute or convalescent COVID-19.

The rearrangement uses TRBV30 and TRBJ1-4; the D is unclear. Trimming cost V 2 bases and J 10 bases, with 14 bases left between them. CDR3 length equals 13 residues. CDR1 is GTSNPN and CDR2 is SVGIG in the germline V gene (reference sequence). CDR3 protein: CAWSHNIGGKLFF. DNA for the CDR3: TGTGCCTGGAGTCACAATATTGGAGGAAAACTGTTTTTT. The whole variable domain, remainder taken from reference TRBV30 and TRBJ1-4, is SQTIHQWPATLVQPVGSPLSLECTVEGTSNPNLYWYRQAAGRGLQLLFYSVGIGQISSEVPQNLSASRPQDRQFILSSKKLLLSDSGFYLCAWSHNIGGKLFFGSGTQLSVL.

The V call is TRBV6-5, the J call TRBJ1-5; 9 bases are shared with TRBD1. The CDR3 has 15 residues. With V trimmed by 7 bases and J by 3 bases, 7 bases remained unmatched. Per germline, CDR1 MNHEY and CDR2 SVGAGI. For the CDR3, the DNA is TGTGCCAGCAAAATCCGGGACAGGGTCAATCAGCCCCAGCATTTT. It specifies CASKIRDRVNQPQHF.

The chain employs TRBV6-5 and TRBJ2-3; tentative D call: TRBD1 (5 bases). Germline V CDR1 and CDR2: MNHEY, SVGAGI. The CDR3 sequence is 15 residues long. CDR3 coding DNA: TGTTCCTCGCAAGGGGCCCCTGGTTGGACAGATACGCAGTATTTT. Protein sequence: CSSQGAPGWTDTQYF.

The J gene is TRBJ2-2, the V gene TRBV5-4; TRBD1 matches at 10 bases. V shed 4 bases and J 1 base; nucleotides not matched to a gene: 1. This CDR3 is built from 15 residues. The germline V gene has CDR1 SGHNT and CDR2 YYREEE (reference sequence). The CDR3 nucleotides are TGTGCCAGCAGCGGGGACAGGGGGAACACCGGGGAGCTGTTTTTT. Its protein is CASSGDRGNTGELFF. The full variable domain, with the rest looked up from reference TRBV5-4 and TRBJ2-2, is ETGVTQSPTHLIKTRGQQVTLRCSSQSGHNTVSWYQQALGQGPQFIFQYYREEENGRGNFPPRFSGLQFPNYSSELNVNALELDDSALYLCASSGDRGNTGELFFGEGSRLTVL.

This clone came up a few times. The chain couples TRBV30 to TRBJ2-3; perhaps TRBD1 as D (5 bases). Trimming pared 5 bases from V and 2 bases from J, leaving 14 bases between. The CDR3 covers 14 residues. CDR1 and CDR2 (germline): GTSNPN, SVGIG (reference sequence). CDR3 in DNA: TGTGCCTGGGGGGTTGGGGCCCCCACAGATACGCAGTATTTT. This encodes CAWGVGAPTDTQYF.

J is TRBJ2-7 and V is TRBV28; the D gene is possibly TRBD1 (5 bases). Trimming removed 2 bases from V and 6 bases from J, with 5 bases in between. In germline, CDR1 is MDHEN, CDR2 SYDVKM. This CDR3 region has 11 residues. The CDR3 reads CASSLRGEQYF. CDR3 nucleotides: TGTGCCAGCAGTTTAAGGGGCGAGCAGTACTTC. Together with reference TRBV28 and TRBJ2-7, the CDR3 gives the full variable domain: DVKVTQSSRYLVKRTGEKVFLECVQDMDHENMFWYRQDPGLGLRLIYFSYDVKMKEKGDIPEGYSVSREKKERFSLILESASTNQTSMYLCASSLRGEQYFGPGTRLTVT.

V is TRBV15 and J is TRBJ1-5, with D possibly TRBD1 on 5 matching bases. Per germline, CDR1 LNHNV and CDR2 YYDKDF (reference sequence). CDR3 length: 13 residues. The V and J ends lost 0 bases and 15 bases respectively, with 15 bases between them. CDR3 bases: TGTGCCACCAGCAGAGAAGGGGTTGCGTACCGGCATTTT. As protein: CATSREGVAYRHF.

The chain carries TRBV7-3 and TRBJ2-5, with TRBD2 as a possible D gene (6 bases). V lost 2 bases and J 5 bases, leaving 18 bases between the germline ends. Germline values: CDR1 SGHTA, CDR2 FQGTGA. The CDR3 totals 16 residues. The CDR3 loop is CASSLARRGGGETQYF. CDR3 nucleotides: TGTGCCAGCAGCTTAGCCCGGCGGGGAGGAGGCGAGACCCAGTACTTC.

The CDR3 region has the DNA TGTGCCAGCAGCCCCACCGGGGTCAACACCGGGGAGCTGTTTTTT. Translation gives CASSPTGVNTGELFF. This chain uses TRBV7-3 with TRBJ2-2; possible D gene TRBD2, 5 bases. From germline, CDR1 is SGHTA and CDR2 FQGTGA. V lost 5 bases and J lost 2, with 12 bases in between. The length of the CDR3 is 15 residues.

The chain recombines TRBV2 with TRBJ2-7; TRBD2 aligns across 9 bases. Trimming at V came to 0 bases and at J to 2 bases, leaving 8 bases not matched to a gene. The CDR3 is 17 residues long. Germline CDR1 SNHLY, CDR2 FYNNEI. The CDR3 DNA follows: TGTGCCAGCAGTGAAGCGCTTCGACTAGCGGACACCTACGAGCAGTACTTC. This encodes CASSEALRLADTYEQYF. Variable domain in full (rest from reference TRBV2 and TRBJ2-7): EPEVTQTPSHQVTQMGQEVILRCVPISNHLYFYWYRQILGQKVEFLVSFYNNEISEKSEIFDDQFSVERPDGSNFTLKIRSTKLEDSAMYFCASSEALRLADTYEQYFGPGTRLTVT.

This clone has a single count. This chain joins TRBV3-1 (or the pseudogene TRBV3-2) and TRBJ2-7; TRBD2 aligns across 8 bases. Germline CDR1 and CDR2: LGHDT and YNNKEL (reference sequence). Trimming cost V 4 bases and J 7 bases; bases outside gene matches: 12. The CDR3 runs to 15 residues. In DNA, the CDR3 is TGTGCCAGCAGCCCCGCCAGCGGGGGCGTCTTAGAGCAGTACTTC. Protein product: CASSPASGGVLEQYF.

The chain has TRBV9 and TRBJ1-1; 7 positions match TRBD1. The V and J ends lost 0 bases and 7 bases, in that order; junction bases with no gene match: 6. Germline assignment: CDR1 SGDLS and CDR2 YYNGEE. CDR3 size: 14 residues. CDR3 DNA sequence: TGTGCCAGCAGCGTAGCAGGGGGAGACGATGAAGCTTTCTTT. It codes for CASSVAGGDDEAFF.

V gene TRBV7-9 combines with J gene TRBJ1-2, with 8 bases fitting TRBD1. V lost 4 bases, J lost 4 bases, and 11 bases stayed unmatched. The V gene's germline CDR1 is SEHNR and CDR2 FQNEAQ (reference sequence). CDR3 length equals 16 residues. In nucleotides, the CDR3 is TGTGCCAGCAGCTACTACCTGGACAGGGAAGGCTATGGCTACACCTTC. Translated, it gives CASSYYLDREGYGYTF.

This clone appeared a single time. The gene calls are TRBV7-3 and TRBJ2-7, with D perhaps matching TRBD2 (5 bases). Trimming cost V 5 bases and J 2 bases, with 13 bases left between them. From germline, CDR1 is SGHTA and CDR2 FQGTGA. There are 14 residues in the CDR3. The chain's CDR3 is CASSPRAGPYEQYF. The CDR3 DNA reads TGTGCCAGCAGCCCTAGGGCGGGCCCCTACGAGCAGTACTTC.

This rearrangement joins TRBV5-4 to TRBJ1-1, with D perhaps matching TRBD1 (5 bases). Trimming shortened V by 4 bases and J by 3 bases, and 16 bases separated the two germline ends. The germline gives CDR1 SGHNT, CDR2 YYREEE (reference sequence). There are 15 residues in the CDR3. The CDR3 sequence: CASSPTGGADTEAFF. CDR3 coding DNA: TGTGCCAGCAGCCCCACCGGCGGGGCGGACACTGAAGCTTTCTTT.

The genes are TRBV27 and TRBJ1-2, with 8 positions matching TRBD1. This CDR3 has 14 amino acids. Germline CDR1 is MNHEY and CDR2 is SMNVEV (reference sequence). Trimming removed 3 bases from V and 3 bases from J; junction bases left unmatched: 3. CDR3 nucleotide sequence: TGTGCCAGCAGTTTCAGGGGGCCCTACTATGGCTACACCTTC. Amino acid sequence: CASSFRGPYYGYTF.

The chain links TRBV6-5 to TRBJ2-5; the match to TRBD1 covers 8 bases. The germline gives CDR1 MNHEY, CDR2 SVGAGI. The V and J ends lost 5 bases and 9 bases, in that order; junction bases with no gene match: 11. CDR3 size: 14 residues. CDR3 bases: TGTGCCAGCAGTATTGGGACAGGAGGGGAGGCCCAGTACTTC. Protein: CASSIGTGGEAQYF.

The chain carries TRBV14 and TRBJ1-2; weak D call: TRBD1 (6 bases). V was pared by 4 bases and J by 1 base, with 13 bases between. The V gene's germline CDR1 is SGHDN and CDR2 FVKESK. The CDR3 is 15 amino acids. Written as DNA, the CDR3 is TGTGCCAGCAGCCGTCGCGGGGGCGTTAACTATGGCTACACCTTC. The encoded protein is CASSRRGGVNYGYTF.

This rearrangement joins TRBV7-9 to TRBJ2-3, with TRBD2 identical over 10 bases. Per germline, CDR1 SEHNR and CDR2 FQNEAQ (reference sequence). The trim removed 1 base at V and 1 base at J, leaving 2 bases unmatched. CDR3 length: 16 residues. CDR3 nucleotide sequence: TGTGCCAGCAGCTTAGTGCTAGCGGGGGGCACAGATACGCAGTATTTT. This encodes CASSLVLAGGTDTQYF.

V is TRBV3-1 (or the pseudogene TRBV3-2) and J is TRBJ2-5; 10 bases match TRBD2. The trim removed 1 base at V and 5 bases at J, leaving 10 bases unmatched. There are 17 residues in the CDR3. CDR1 and CDR2 from the germline V gene are LGHDT and YNNKEL (reference sequence). This CDR3 reads CASSQALQRGGGETQYF. DNA of the CDR3: TGTGCCAGCAGCCAAGCCCTCCAGCGGGGGGGCGGGGAGACCCAGTACTTC.

This clone has only one observation. This chain joins TRBV11-2 and TRBJ2-5; TRBD2 is a possible D gene (5 bases). Germline-derived CDR1 and CDR2 are SGHAT and FQNNGV. This CDR3 contains 14 residues. The V gene lost 3 bases and the J gene lost 2 bases, with 10 bases spanning the gap. The CDR3, as DNA: TGTGCCAGCAGCTTCGGGAACAGTCAAGAGACCCAGTACTTC. Translated: CASSFGNSQETQYF. Variable domain in full (rest from reference TRBV11-2 and TRBJ2-5): EAGVAQSPRYKIIEKRQSVAFWCNPISGHATLYWYQQILGQGPKLLIQFQNNGVVDDSQLPKDRFSAERLKGVDSTLKIQPAKLEDSAVYLCASSFGNSQETQYFGPGTRLLVL.

The rearrangement links TRBV5-6 to TRBJ2-3, with TRBD2 as a possible D gene (6 bases). CDR1 and CDR2 from the germline V gene are SGHDT and YYEEEE. Trimming took 4 bases from V and 0 from J, leaving 15 bases between them. This CDR3 contains 16 residues. CDR3 in amino acids: CASSPGRAGSTDTQYF. The CDR3 coding sequence is TGTGCCAGCAGCCCAGGGCGAGCGGGCAGCACAGATACGCAGTATTTT.

The J gene is TRBJ2-5, the V gene TRBV5-1; 8 nucleotides match TRBD2. V dropped 6 bases and J dropped 3; count of bases not matched to a gene: 10. Germline CDR1 reads SGHRS; CDR2 reads YFSETQ. CDR3 length: 15 amino acids. The CDR3 is CASTEVAGGEETQYF. The CDR3 bases are TGCGCCAGCACCGAGGTGGCGGGGGGAGAAGAGACCCAGTACTTC.

V gene TRBV7-9 combines with J gene TRBJ2-3; TRBD2 matches 8 bases. In germline, CDR1 is SEHNR, CDR2 FQNEAQ (reference sequence). The length of the CDR3 is 15 residues. V was clipped by 4 bases and J by 1 base; unmatched bases: 4. CDR3 region: CASSSVLAGTDTQYF. The CDR3 bases are TGTGCCAGCAGCTCAGTACTAGCGGGCACAGATACGCAGTATTTT.

The CDR3 DNA reads as TGTGCCAGCAGTCAGGGGGACAATGAGCAGTTCTTC. It is translated as CASSQGDNEQFF. The V call is TRBV2, the J call TRBJ2-1; TRBD1 agrees at 7 bases. Germline loops: CDR1 SNHLY, CDR2 FYNNEI. The CDR3 runs to 12 residues. Germline trimming cut 5 bases from V and 5 bases from J; bases unmatched to any gene: 0.

The chain combines TRBV7-3 with TRBJ2-5; D is ambiguous. Germline values: CDR1 SGHTA, CDR2 FQGTGA. The length of the CDR3 is 13 residues. V was cut by 4 bases and J by 5 bases, with 11 bases left in between. The CDR3 coding sequence is TGTGCCAGCAGCTCCGGTATCGGGGAGACCCAGTACTTC. Amino acids: CASSSGIGETQYF.

The chain couples TRBV24-1 to TRBJ2-5, with 8 bases matching TRBD1. Germline CDR1 and CDR2: KGHDR and SFDVKD. This CDR3 spans 16 amino acids. The V gene end was trimmed by 6 bases and the J gene end by 2 bases; junction bases not matched to a gene: 10. The CDR3 loop is CATSTDRELVQETQYF. The CDR3 DNA sequence: TGTGCCACCAGTACGGACAGGGAATTGGTTCAAGAGACCCAGTACTTC.

This clone appeared a few times. The chain employs TRBV12-3 or TRBV12-4 and TRBJ1-6; D is possibly TRBD1 (6 bases). V lost 3 bases and J lost 10, with 10 bases in between. This CDR3 is 13 amino acids long. CDR3 DNA: TGTGCCAGCAGTTTTGGTCAGGGGTCACCCCTCCACTTT. Encoded protein: CASSFGQGSPLHF.

This sequence joins TRBV2 and TRBJ1-6, with TRBD1 matching over 8 bases. The germline gives CDR1 SNHLY, CDR2 FYNNEI. The CDR3 loop spans 16 amino acids. With 6 bases clipped from V and 7 bases from J, the junction kept 11 bases outside the gene matches. This CDR3 is CASRSDRVIRNSPLHF. The CDR3 coding sequence is TGTGCCAGCAGATCGGACAGGGTGATTAGGAATTCACCCCTCCACTTT.

The chain couples TRBV5-6 to TRBJ2-7; the D gene is possibly TRBD1 (5 bases). The CDR3 covers 14 residues. Deletions cut 2 bases from V and 3 bases from J, with 12 bases between. Germline assignment: CDR1 SGHDT and CDR2 YYEEEE. In DNA, the CDR3 is TGTGCCAGCAGCTTTCAACAGGCCGACTACGAGCAGTACTTC. Its translation: CASSFQQADYEQYF.

The J gene is TRBJ1-2, the V gene TRBV5-4; 11 positions match TRBD1. This CDR3 has 15 residues. The germline gives CDR1 SGHNT, CDR2 YYREEE (reference sequence). Trimming at V came to 4 bases and at J to 4 bases, leaving 6 bases not matched to a gene. The DNA of the CDR3 is TGTGCCAGCAGCATAGGGACAGGGGGTGGCTATGGCTACACCTTC. Its protein product is CASSIGTGGGYGYTF.

This clone was seen a few times. The CDR3 sequence: CASSLGAGRTGRNTEAFF. As DNA, the CDR3 is TGTGCCAGCAGCTTGGGGGCAGGGAGGACCGGCAGGAACACTGAAGCTTTCTTT. This chain uses TRBV5-8 with TRBJ1-1, with a tentative D call TRBD1 (5 bases). Germline CDR1 SGHTS, CDR2 YDEGEE. V lost 0 bases and J 1 base, leaving 19 bases between the germline ends. The CDR3 spans 18 residues.